A selection of T cell receptor beta chains follows, all from one sample in a study of patients and donors after allogeneic stem cell transplantation. TCRdb called the RT-PCR reads again in MiXCR, with one record for every CDR3 protein. The sample yields approximately 210,000 distinct CDR3 sequences, less than 45% seen once. Sequenced: blood, either unsorted or a sorted T cell fraction (not recorded which). The receptor source for this set is a human donor who was either an allogeneic HSCT recipient or a stem cell or donor lymphocyte infusion donor (not recorded which). It is not recorded whose cells these are; they may come from a transplant donor. Each CDR3 is given with its conserved first and last residue. A D gene is named only where the DNA matches it firmly. Where a row states a size, it is once, few, many or the class of an expanded clone; other rows omit it.

clone size	J gene	D gene	V gene	CDR3 DNA	CDR3 protein
few	TRBJ1-5	TRBD1	TRBV30	TGTGCCTGGTCCCGGGACAGGGCCAATCAGCCCCAGCATTTT	CAWSRDRANQPQHF
-	TRBJ1-4	-	TRBV15	TGTGCCACCAGCAGAGATAAAAGGGTCTTTAATGAAAAACTGTTTTTT	CATSRDKRVFNEKLFF
-	TRBJ2-2	TRBD1	TRBV2	TGTGCCAGCAGGGACAGGGGGGTGATCGGGGAGCTGTTTTTT	CASRDRGVIGELFF
-	TRBJ1-1	-	TRBV5-1	TGCGCCAGCAGACGGGACCGAAGCACTGAAGCTTTCTTT	CASRRDRSTEAFF
-	TRBJ1-6	-	TRBV4-3	TGCGCCAGCAGCCAAGCGAGTTTTAATTCACCCCTCCACTTT	CASSQASFNSPLHF
-	TRBJ2-3	-	TRBV10-3	TGTGCCATCGGGGAAGGGCTCACAGATACGCAGTATTTT	CAIGEGLTDTQYF
few	TRBJ1-1	TRBD1	TRBV10-3	TGTGCCATTCCGGGACAGGGGAACACTGAAGCTTTCTTT	CAIPGQGNTEAFF
-	TRBJ2-6	-	TRBV6-2/TRBV6-3	TGTGCCAGCAGTTACCAGGGCCTTCCTTCGGCCAACGTCCTGACTTTC	CASSYQGLPSANVLTF
-	TRBJ2-5	-	TRBV12-3/TRBV12-4	TGTGCCAGCACCCTGAGCCTAGCCGGCCAAGAGACCCAGTACTTC	CASTLSLAGQETQYF
few	TRBJ1-2	-	TRBV2	TGTGCCAGCAGGGAACGCACCGAGAACTATGGCTACACCTTC	CASRERTENYGYTF
once	TRBJ2-3	TRBD2	TRBV12-3/TRBV12-4	TGTGCCAGCAGTTTTAGGGAGGGCGGTGATTTGGGCACAGATACGCAGTATTTT	CASSFREGGDLGTDTQYF
-	TRBJ2-7	-	TRBV9	TGTGCCAGCAGCCCGCAGCCCTACGAGCAGTACTTC	CASSPQPYEQYF
-	TRBJ1-1	-	TRBV18	TGTGCCAGCTCACCACTTAGTCTCCTAGACACTGAAGCTTTCTTT	CASSPLSLLDTEAFF
-	TRBJ2-2	-	TRBV7-9	TGTGCCAGCAGCTCTCGGGTGTCCGGGGAGCTGTTTTTT	CASSSRVSGELFF
-	TRBJ2-1	TRBD2	TRBV6-2/TRBV6-3	TGTGCCAGCAGTTGGGGCGGGGGTCCACCTCCCAATGAGCAGTTCTTC	CASSWGGGPPPNEQFF
-	TRBJ1-2	-	TRBV7-6	TGTGCCAGCAGCTTAGGCATCACCCCAAGCGGCTACACCTTC	CASSLGITPSGYTF
-	TRBJ2-7	-	TRBV12-3/TRBV12-4	TGTGCCAGTTGTGTAGGGGGCTCCTACGAGCAGTACTTC	CASCVGGSYEQYF
few	TRBJ1-5	-	TRBV6-5	TGTGCCAGCGGGAGATATCGGAATCAGCCCCAGCATTTT	CASGRYRNQPQHF